This is a list of T cell receptor beta chains from one sample in a study of PD-L1 blockade in urothelial cancer. This table comes from immunoSEQ multiplex PCR, and its TCRdb copy is limited to in-frame clones, with some not included. Of tens of thousands of clones listed, roughly 85% were seen once; the top ten hold roughly 15%. The starting material was PBMCs, obtained around atezolizumab (anti-PD-L1) treatment. Receptors originate from a woman between 55 and 75 years old with urothelial cancer. The CDR3 runs from the conserved cysteine through the conserved F or W. D genes are given only for firm matches. Expanded clones get a size class; other rows say once, few or many, or leave the size out.

d_call clone_size j_call v_call cdr3_nt cdr3_aa
TRBD1 - TRBJ2-7 TRBV15 TGTGCCACCAGCAGCCGGACAGGTTTCGGGGAGCAGTACTTC CATSSRTGFGEQYF
- - TRBJ2-3 TRBV27 TGTGCCAGCAGTTTAAACTCCATCACGGGGACAGATACGCAGTATTTT CASSLNSITGTDTQYF
TRBD2 - TRBJ2-7 TRBV5-8 TGTGCCAGCAGCATGGGACTAGCGGGAGACGAGCAGTACTTC CASSMGLAGDEQYF
- - TRBJ1-1 TRBV11-2 TGTGCCAGCAGCTTCTCAGGGGCCGCACCAACTGAAGCTTTCTTT CASSFSGAAPTEAFF
TRBD2 - TRBJ2-1 TRBV5-1 TGCGCCAGCAGCTTGGGACTAGCGGGGGGCCTACTAGGGAATGAGCAGTTCTTC CASSLGLAGGLLGNEQFF
- once TRBJ1-6 TRBV5-6 TGTGCCAGCAGCTTGGGATATTACTCCTATTCACCCCTCCACTTT CASSLGYYSYSPLHF
TRBD1 once TRBJ2-5 TRBV11-2 TGTGCCAGCGCCCGGACAGGGACGCTAGAGACCCAGTACTTC CASARTGTLETQYF
TRBD1 - TRBJ1-1 TRBV18 TGTGCCAGCTCACCGCGACAGGGGGCCCCTGAAGCTTTCTTT CASSPRQGAPEAFF
TRBD1 - TRBJ2-2 TRBV2 TGTGCCAGCAGTGACCGCGGCTGGGACAGGAGAAGCAGGATCACCGGGGAGCTGTTTTTT CASSDRGWDRRSRITGELFF
- - TRBJ2-1 TRBV6-6 TGTGCCAGCCTATCGAGCCACCTCTCCTACAATGAGCAGTTCTTC CASLSSHLSYNEQFF
- - TRBJ1-3 TRBV9 TGTGCCAGCAGCGTAGATCAGGTTGGAAACACCATATATTTT CASSVDQVGNTIYF
TRBD2 - TRBJ2-1 TRBV11-2 TGTGCCAGCAGCTCAAGACTAGCAATCCATGAGCAGTTCTTC CASSSRLAIHEQFF
TRBD2 once TRBJ2-2 TRBV12-5 TGTGCTAGTGGTTCGAATAGCGGGAGAGGGCCCGGGGAGCTGTTTTTT CASGSNSGRGPGELFF
- once TRBJ1-1 TRBV18 TGTGCCAGCTCACCCCCTGCACAACTGAACACTGAAGCTTTCTTT CASSPPAQLNTEAFF
- - TRBJ1-4 TRBV4-1 TGCGCCAGCAGCCAAATAGCGAATGAAAAACTGTTTTTT CASSQIANEKLFF
TRBD1 once TRBJ2-1 TRBV28 TGTGCCAGCAGCCTAGGGGGCTTATATGAGCAGTTCTTC CASSLGGLYEQFF
TRBD1 - TRBJ1-6 TRBV9 TGTGCCAGCAAGTTCGGACAGGGCAATTCACCCCTCCACTTT CASKFGQGNSPLHF
TRBD1 - TRBJ2-2 TRBV5-4 TGTGCCAGCAGCCCGGGGACAGACCAAGCTCGGGAGCTGTTTTTT CASSPGTDQARELFF
TRBD1 few TRBJ1-1 TRBV5-1 TGCGCCAGCAGCTCAGACAGGGGGGAAGCTTTCTTT CASSSDRGEAFF
TRBD1 - TRBJ2-7 TRBV19 TGTGCCAGTAGTGACGGACAGGGCAGAAGGGCGACCTACGAGCAGTACTTC CASSDGQGRRATYEQYF
TRBD2 once TRBJ2-1 TRBV7-2 TGTGCCAGCAGCTTGACTAGCGGGGGGGCCAGTGAGCAGTTCTTC CASSLTSGGASEQFF
- - TRBJ1-3 TRBV21-1 TGTGCCAGCAGACCGGGGGGTGCTGGAAACACCATATATTTT CASRPGGAGNTIYF
TRBD1 - TRBJ1-5 TRBV19 TGTGCCAGTAGTACCTCGGACAGGGCCAATCAGCCCCAGCATTTT CASSTSDRANQPQHF
- - TRBJ1-5 TRBV10-3 TGTGCCATCTCTAACGGGGTAAGGAGCAATCAGCCCCAGCATTTT CAISNGVRSNQPQHF
TRBD1 - TRBJ1-4 TRBV29-1 TGCAGCGTTCCCGGGACAGGGAATGAAAAACTGTTTTTT CSVPGTGNEKLFF
TRBD2 - TRBJ2-1 TRBV9 TGTGCCAGCAGCGTAAGAAGCGGGGGGCCGAATGAGCAGTTCTTC CASSVRSGGPNEQFF
- - TRBJ1-3 TRBV4-2 TGTGCCAGCAGCCAAGAAGGGAGCTGGAACTCTGGAAACACCATATATTTT CASSQEGSWNSGNTIYF
TRBD1 - TRBJ2-7 TRBV10-1 TGCGCCAGCAGTGATCCGACAGGGTCCTACGAGCAGTACTTC CASSDPTGSYEQYF
TRBD1 - TRBJ1-1 TRBV16 TGTGCCAGCAGCCAATGGTTACAGGGGGCTTCGGACACTGAAGCTTTCTTT CASSQWLQGASDTEAFF
TRBD1 - TRBJ1-2 TRBV5-1 TGCGCCAGCAGCCCGGAGGGGACAGGGGGATATGGCTACACCTTC CASSPEGTGGYGYTF
TRBD1 few TRBJ2-5 TRBV2 TGTGCCAGCAGTGAGGGGGGACAGGGGGGCCAAGAGACCCAGTACTTC CASSEGGQGGQETQYF
TRBD1 - TRBJ1-2 TRBV4-3 TGCGCCAGCAGCCAAGAGACAGGGAGAAACTATGGCTACACCTTC CASSQETGRNYGYTF
TRBD2 once TRBJ2-4 TRBV14 TGTGCCAGCAGCCAAGATAGTTCTAGCGGGAGGGAGGCCAAAAACATTCAGTACTTC CASSQDSSSGREAKNIQYF
TRBD1 - TRBJ1-5 TRBV7-2 TGTGCCAGCAGCTCGGACAGGGTAGGGATGCATTTT CASSSDRVGMHF
- - TRBJ2-7 TRBV7-9 TGTGCCAGCAGCCTCCACAGCTACGAGCAGTACTTC CASSLHSYEQYF
- - TRBJ1-4 TRBV28 TGTGCCAGCAGTCTAGGCTTTCTTACACACGGTCCTGAAAAACTGTTTTTT CASSLGFLTHGPEKLFF
TRBD1 - TRBJ2-5 TRBV18 TGTGCCAGCTCACCGGAGACAGGGATCCAAGAGACCCAGTACTTC CASSPETGIQETQYF
- - TRBJ1-4 TRBV6-5 TGTGCCAGCAGTTATCGGGGGGCAACTAATGAAAAACTGTTTTTT CASSYRGATNEKLFF
TRBD2 once TRBJ2-1 TRBV11-3 TGTGCCAGCAGCTTAGGAGGTAGCGGGGAATACAATGAGCAGTTCTTC CASSLGGSGEYNEQFF
TRBD1 - TRBJ2-1 TRBV28 TGTGCCAGCAGCTCAGGGGGACAGGGGGATGAGCAGTTCTTC CASSSGGQGDEQFF
- - TRBJ2-5 TRBV5-4 TGTGCCAGCAGCCCGAGGGGCAGGGGATTCCCCCAGTACTTC CASSPRGRGFPQYF
- once TRBJ1-2 TRBV9 TGTGCCAGCAGCGTCTTCGCGGGCTATGGCTACACCTTC CASSVFAGYGYTF
- - TRBJ2-5 TRBV14 TGTGCCAGCAGCCAAGGTGTCGGAGAGACCCAGTACTTC CASSQGVGETQYF
- - TRBJ2-2 TRBV9 TGTGCCAGCAGCGCTTGGGCCTACACCGGGGAGCTGTTTTTT CASSAWAYTGELFF
TRBD2 - TRBJ2-7 TRBV15 TGTGCCACCAGCAGATCCCGAGGGGGGACTAGGTCCTACGAGCAGTACTTC CATSRSRGGTRSYEQYF
- - TRBJ2-5 TRBV12-5 TGTGCTAGTGGTTTGGGCACAGCAGGGTCAGAGACCCAGTACTTC CASGLGTAGSETQYF
- once TRBJ1-5 TRBV9 TGTGCCAGCAGCGTAGATAGTAATAATTTTAGCAATCAGCCCCAGCATTTT CASSVDSNNFSNQPQHF
- - TRBJ1-1 TRBV12-5 TGTGCTAGTGGTTTCGGCGGGACGACCGGGGAGAGAGCTTTCTTT CASGFGGTTGERAFF
- - TRBJ1-2 TRBV19 TGTGCCGGATTAGAACAGGGCGGCTATGGCTACACCTTC CAGLEQGGYGYTF